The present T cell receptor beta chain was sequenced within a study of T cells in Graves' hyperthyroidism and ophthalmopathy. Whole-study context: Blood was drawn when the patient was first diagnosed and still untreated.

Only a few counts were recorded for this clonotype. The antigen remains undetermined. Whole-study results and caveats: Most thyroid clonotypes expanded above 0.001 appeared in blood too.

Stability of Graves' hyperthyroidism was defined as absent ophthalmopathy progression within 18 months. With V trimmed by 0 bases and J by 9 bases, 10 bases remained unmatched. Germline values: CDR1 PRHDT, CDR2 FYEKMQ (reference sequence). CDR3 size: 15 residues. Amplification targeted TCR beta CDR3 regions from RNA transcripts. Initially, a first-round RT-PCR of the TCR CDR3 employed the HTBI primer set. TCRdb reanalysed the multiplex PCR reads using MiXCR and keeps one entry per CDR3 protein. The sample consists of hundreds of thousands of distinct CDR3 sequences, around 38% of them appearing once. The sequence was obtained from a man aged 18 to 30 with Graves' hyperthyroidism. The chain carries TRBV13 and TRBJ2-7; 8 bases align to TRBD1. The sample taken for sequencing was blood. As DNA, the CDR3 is TGTGCCAGCAGCTTAGGCGGCCAGGGGGCTGAGGGGCAGTACTTC. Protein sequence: CASSLGGQGAEGQYF.